The T cell receptor (beta chain) described here comes from a study of blood T cell repertoires in COVID-19 (dated by TCRdb to about 2020). For the study in its entirety: The collaborator samples originated in the United States, Italy and Spain and spanned the acute and convalescent phases of COVID-19. The sample metadata nearly always contained a de-identified subject ID, COVID-19 status, age in years and sex. A freely available public database, intended as a resource for researchers studying the immune response to SARS-CoV-2, is where the repertoires were released. The material from the prospective study consisted of cDNA or gDNA derived from T cells, B-cell-depleted T cells, or PBMCs. Deeply sampled blood TCRbeta repertoires from subjects exposed to, actively infected with, or recovered from COVID-19 were included in the dataset. Where available, HLA class I and class II types were taken from metadata supplied by the sample provider and were not determined by assay-based typing. Samples came from the ongoing ImmuneRACE study (first 160 participants) plus 1,254 subjects from 6 global collaborators. The paper as a whole reports these results and caveats: The amount of clinical and demographic metadata varied by source and participant and was provided uncurated.

As regards this clone: The antigen it recognizes is unknown. No base qualities exist here, and no much larger clone lies one base off it.

V is cut by 3 bases and J by 3 bases, and the space between the germline ends is 5 bases. The cysteine opens and the phenylalanine closes a CDR3 of 12 amino acids. Kept here is only the CDR3 DNA, which spans 36 bases and is read in frame from base 1. From a lookup of the germline V gene, CDR1 and CDR2 are SGHTA and FQGTGA. Participants in the prospective study were enrolled through a virtual design, were aged roughly 18 to 95 years, and lived in 20 to 30 United States geographic areas. In the prospective study, participants were assigned to cohorts based on the clinical history participants reported in a screening survey and a study questionnaire. Recovered participants in ImmuneRACE Cohort 3 were defined as having two consecutive negative NP/OP PCR tests, clearance from a healthcare professional, or resolution of symptoms. In the prospective study, mobile phlebotomists collected whole blood, serum and a nasopharyngeal or oropharyngeal swab from each participant. Additional blood draws and questionnaires over an approximately 2-month period could optionally be provided by prospective study participants. Blood samples from the prospective study were shipped frozen or at room temperature prior to DNA extraction.

The immunoSEQ Assay, a bias-controlled multiplex PCR, was used to amplify TCRbeta CDR3 regions from genomic DNA. Concerning the study's data processing: Within the assay, amplification of reference gene primers was used to estimate how many nucleated cells each sample contained. To quantify the absolute abundance of each unique TCRbeta CDR3 rearrangement, sequence reads were collapsed and filtered. For each sample, productive Simpson clonality was calculated by taking the square root of Simpson's diversity index across productive rearrangements. The source is immuneACCESS, and TCRdb retained only in-frame sequences with V and J called. Part of the clones is not carried over; for the studies checked, unresolved V genes explain less than half of this, and the remainder is unexplained. D and trimming come from the DNA, and the V and J calls and clone size come from that table. The sample records about 300,000 clones, 80% to 90% of which are singletons. The ten largest clones capture 10% of the sample.

The sequenced sample was PBMCs or T cells enriched from blood (not recorded which). The chain was built from TRBV7-3 and TRBJ1-2, with an unclear D gene assignment. The clonotype was recovered from a woman between 18 and 29 years old who had recovered from COVID-19. The DNA sequence follows: TGTGCCAGCAGCTTGGGAGACTATGGCTACACCTTC. This translates into CASSLGDYGYTF.